This TCR beta chain comes out of a study of identical twins. Germline V CDR1 and CDR2: SGHTA, FQGNSA. The ends lost 5 bases at V and 4 bases at J; junction bases unmatched: 10. CDR3 length: 16 amino acids. This clonotype has just a few counts. TCRdb re-analysed the 5' RACE reads in MiXCR, keeping a single row per CDR3 protein. The sample includes approximately 550,000 distinct CDR3 sequences, 20% to 25% of them seen just once. The data were also submitted as part of a second study, on yellow fever vaccine responses in identical twins.

This sequence joins TRBV7-2 and TRBJ1-2, with 10 bases that match TRBD1. This sequence was found in a woman aged 18-29 years in good health. The sample was CD4+ T cells sorted from blood. CDR3 protein: CASSLLGQGESYGYTF. Here the CDR3 DNA reads TGTGCCAGCAGCCTCCTCGGACAGGGGGAGAGCTATGGCTACACCTTC. The full variable domain, in which reference TRBV7-2 and TRBJ1-2 provide the parts outside the CDR3, is GAGVSQSPSNKVTEKGKDVELRCDPISGHTALYWYRQSLGQGLEFLIYFQGNSAPDKSGLPSDRFSAERTGGSVSTLTIQRTQQEDSAVYLCASSLLGQGESYGYTFGSGTRLTVV.